These 28 T cell receptor beta chains share one sample of origin, sequenced in a study of T cell clones after liver transplantation. The protocol was immunoSEQ multiplex PCR, while the TCRdb copy is restricted to in-frame clones and leaves out a portion. The data contain about 120,000 clones, about nine tenths of them singletons. The source was CD4+ T cells from blood, collected 12 months after liver transplant. These receptors came from a human patient who received a liver transplant. Some T cells may have originated in the graft donor.

The chain uses TRBV14 and TRBJ2-3, with 10 bases identical to TRBD1. This CDR3 is 15 amino acids long. V lost 4 bases, J lost 4 bases, and 5 bases stayed unmatched. Germline-derived CDR1 and CDR2 are SGHDN and FVKESK. CDR3 DNA sequence: TGTGCCAGCAGCCTTCGGACAGGGGGGCCAGATACGCAGTATTTT. It specifies CASSLRTGGPDTQYF. The full variable domain, completed using reference TRBV14 and TRBJ2-3, is EAGVTQFPSHSVIEKGQTVTLRCDPISGHDNLYWYRRVMGKEIKFLLHFVKESKQDESGMPNNRFLAERTGGTYSTLKVQPAELEDSGVYFCASSLRTGGPDTQYFGPGTRLTVL.

The chain couples TRBV5-1 to TRBJ2-3; D might be TRBD1 (5 bases). CDR3 length: 17 residues. In germline, CDR1 is SGHRS, CDR2 YFSETQ. V was pared by 4 bases and J by 1 base, with 19 bases between. The CDR3 reads CASSLDRSGLGTDTQYF. Written as DNA, the CDR3 is TGCGCCAGCAGCCTTGACAGAAGTGGGCTGGGCACAGATACGCAGTATTTT.

CDR3 in DNA: TGCAGTGCTTCCTCCGAATCACCCCTCCACTTT. Translated: CSASSESPLHF. The chain joins TRBV20-1 to TRBJ1-6; D gene unclear. Germline V gene sequence: CDR1 DFQATT, CDR2 SNEGSKA (reference sequence). V was trimmed by 5 bases and J by 10 bases, leaving 9 bases between them. CDR3 size: 11 residues.

This sequence joins TRBV5-1 and TRBJ2-7, with D uncertain. Trimming removed 0 bases at V and 0 bases at J, with 7 bases between. The germline V gene has CDR1 SGHRS and CDR2 YFSETQ. CDR3 length: 14 amino acids. This chain's CDR3 is CASSLEASSYEQYF. As DNA, the CDR3 is TGCGCCAGCAGCTTGGAGGCCTCCTCCTACGAGCAGTACTTC. The entire variable domain, with the rest obtained from reference TRBV5-1 and TRBJ2-7, is as follows: KAGVTQTPRYLIKTRGQQVTLSCSPISGHRSVSWYQQTPGQGLQFLFEYFSETQRNKGNFPGRFSGRQFSNSRSEMNVSTLELGDSALYLCASSLEASSYEQYFGPGTRLTVT.

The chain joins TRBV28 to TRBJ2-6, with D perhaps matching TRBD1 (5 bases). V was pared by 7 bases and J by 2 bases, with 15 bases between. Germline V gene lookup returns CDR1 MDHEN and CDR2 SYDVKM. There are 16 residues in the CDR3. The CDR3 protein is CASNPPAGPGANVLTF. In nucleotides, the CDR3 is TGTGCCAGCAACCCGCCGGCAGGGCCTGGGGCCAACGTCCTGACTTTC.

The rearrangement uses TRBV28 and TRBJ1-2, with D unresolved. Trimming pared 4 bases from V and 3 bases from J, leaving 9 bases between. The CDR3 consists of 13 residues. Germline CDR1 MDHEN, CDR2 SYDVKM. The CDR3 coding sequence is TGTGCCAGCAGTTCAACAGATTACTATGGCTACACCTTC. It codes for CASSSTDYYGYTF.

J is TRBJ2-3 and V is TRBV4-1; 8 nucleotides match TRBD2. This CDR3 has 17 residues. The germline gives CDR1 MGHRA, CDR2 YSYEKL. With V trimmed by 0 bases and J by 0 bases, 5 bases remained unmatched. The DNA for the CDR3 is TGCGCCAGCAGCCAAGAGGCTAGCGGGCCTAGCACAGATACGCAGTATTTT. It yields the protein CASSQEASGPSTDTQYF.

This clone was recorded only once. V is TRBV18 and J is TRBJ2-5; D unresolved. The CDR3 loop spans 13 amino acids. Germline CDR1 KGHSH, CDR2 LQKENI. Trimming stripped 0 bases from V and 5 bases from J, with 7 bases between. This CDR3 is CASSPPGAETQYF. CDR3 bases: TGTGCCAGCTCACCACCGGGCGCGGAGACCCAGTACTTC.

On this clone: This sample includes further DNA sequences coding for the same CDR3. This chain connects TRBV5-1 to TRBJ2-1, with D possibly TRBD2 on 5 matching bases. CDR3 size: 15 residues. In germline, CDR1 is SGHRS, CDR2 YFSETQ. The V end was cut by 0 bases, the J end by 4 bases, with 11 bases between. CDR3 sequence: CASSLVAGAYNEQFF. Written as DNA, the CDR3 is TGCGCCAGCAGCTTGGTCGCGGGCGCGTACAATGAGCAGTTCTTC.

This rearrangement joins TRBV7-6 to TRBJ2-2; D call uncertain. The ends were cut back, 3 bases at V and 1 base at J, with 9 bases in the middle. The CDR3 is made up of 15 amino acids. The germline V gene has CDR1 SGHVS and CDR2 FNYEAQ. The CDR3 region is CASSFLQENTGELFF. CDR3 coding DNA: TGTGCCAGCAGCTTTCTTCAGGAGAACACCGGGGAGCTGTTTTTT.

The chain recombines TRBV19 with TRBJ2-2; D not certain. V lost 7 bases, J lost 5 bases, and 8 bases lay in between. The CDR3 is 12 amino acids. Germline V gene lookup returns CDR1 LNHDA and CDR2 SQIVND (reference sequence). CDR3 nucleotide sequence: TGTGCCAGTAAGTTCTCAACCGGGGAGCTGTTTTTT. Residues: CASKFSTGELFF.

The CDR3 is CASSVLTGQGVVDTEAFF. CDR3 DNA sequence: TGTGCCAGCAGTGTTTTGACGGGACAGGGGGTAGTGGACACTGAAGCTTTCTTT. The V and J genes are TRBV6-1 and TRBJ1-1; 11 positions agree with TRBD1. Trimming cost V 4 bases and J 3 bases; bases outside gene matches: 13. Germline values: CDR1 MNHNS, CDR2 SASEGT. This CDR3 has 18 amino acids.

This sequence joins TRBV11-3 and TRBJ2-2; 11 bases fit TRBD1. With V trimmed by 4 bases and J by 7 bases, 5 bases remained unmatched. Germline lookup yields CDR1 SGHNT and CDR2 YENEEA. The CDR3 is made up of 15 amino acids. CDR3 DNA: TGTGCCAGCAGCTCCGGGACAGGGGGAAACGGGGAGCTGTTTTTT. It encodes CASSSGTGGNGELFF.

The chain is built from TRBV19 and TRBJ2-6; TRBD1 aligns across 9 bases. The V and J ends lost 5 bases and 0 bases, in that order; junction bases with no gene match: 14. The CDR3 runs to 20 residues. Germline CDR1 reads LNHDA; CDR2 reads SQIVND (reference sequence). The CDR3 loop is CASSYTRWGQGSSGANVLTF. CDR3 sequence (DNA): TGTGCCAGTAGTTATACCCGGTGGGGACAGGGTAGCTCTGGGGCCAACGTCCTGACTTTC.

The chain combines TRBV13 with TRBJ2-3; 7 nucleotides align to TRBD2. The V and J ends lost 3 bases and 0 bases, in that order; junction bases with no gene match: 18. The CDR3 loop spans 20 amino acids. Germline V gene data show CDR1 as PRHDT and CDR2 as FYEKMQ (reference sequence). CDR3 protein: CASSLYTRELGRASTDTQYF. Written as DNA, the CDR3 is TGTGCCAGCAGCTTGTATACGCGGGAGTTGGGAAGAGCTAGCACAGATACGCAGTATTTT.

This sequence joins TRBV6-1 and TRBJ2-3, with D possibly being TRBD2 (5 bases). V lost 1 base to trimming and J lost 6 bases, with 14 bases between them. The germline V gene has CDR1 MNHNS and CDR2 SASEGT. The CDR3 is 15 residues long. The CDR3 reads CASSEGTWPSDTQYF. The CDR3 DNA is TGTGCCAGCAGTGAAGGGACTTGGCCTTCTGATACGCAGTATTTT.

The chain employs TRBV28 and TRBJ1-5, with a tentative D call TRBD1 (5 bases). The length of the CDR3 is 15 residues. Trimming cost V 6 bases and J 7 bases, with 19 bases left between them. CDR1 is MDHEN and CDR2 is SYDVKM in the germline V gene. CDR3 loop: CASRTATGGEQPQHF. The CDR3 DNA reads as TGTGCCAGCAGGACTGCAACGGGAGGGGAACAGCCCCAGCATTTT.

The chain employs TRBV19 and TRBJ2-1, with 11 positions matching TRBD1. CDR1 is LNHDA, CDR2 SQIVND, per germline (reference sequence). The V segment lost 9 bases and the J segment 6 bases; nucleotides outside the gene matches: 7. This CDR3 is built from 14 residues. In nucleotides, the CDR3 is TGTGCCAGCGGACAGGGGGCGAAGATCAATGAGCAGTTCTTC. It is translated as CASGQGAKINEQFF. Full variable domain (outside the CDR3, taken from reference TRBV19 and TRBJ2-1): DGGITQSPKYLFRKEGQNVTLSCEQNLNHDAMYWYRQDPGQGLRLIYYSQIVNDFQKGDIAEGYSVSREKKESFPLTVTSAQKNPTAFYLCASGQGAKINEQFFGPGTRLTVL.

This clone was recorded once. The rearrangement links TRBV6-1 to TRBJ2-6; 7 bases map to TRBD1. The ends lost 6 bases at V and 0 bases at J; junction bases unmatched: 2. CDR3 size: 15 residues. CDR1 is MNHNS and CDR2 is SASEGT in the germline V gene. CDR3 sequence (DNA): TGTGCCAGCAGCGGACAGGACTCTGGGGCCAACGTCCTGACTTTC. Translating it yields CASSGQDSGANVLTF.

The J gene is TRBJ1-2, the V gene TRBV25-1; D call uncertain. The germline V gene has CDR1 MGHDK and CDR2 SYGVNS. The ends were cut back, 3 bases at V and 8 bases at J, with 13 bases in the middle. CDR3 length equals 13 residues. The CDR3 DNA reads TGTGCCAGCAGTGAGGGCGGGAGTGAGGGCTACACCTTC. Its protein product is CASSEGGSEGYTF.

The rearrangement links TRBV11-3 to TRBJ2-1; D is perhaps TRBD2 (5 bases). This CDR3 contains 15 residues. Germline CDR1 and CDR2: SGHNT and YENEEA. V lost 1 base to trimming and J lost 0 bases, with 7 bases between them. DNA for the CDR3: TGTGCCAGCAGCTTAGGGGAGAGCTCCTACAATGAGCAGTTCTTC. Translated: CASSLGESSYNEQFF. Based on the CDR3 plus reference TRBV11-3 and TRBJ2-1, the full variable domain is EAGVVQSPRYKIIEKKQPVAFWCNPISGHNTLYWYLQNLGQGPELLIRYENEEAVDDSQLPKDRFSAERLKGVDSTLKIQPAELGDSAVYLCASSLGESSYNEQFFGPGTRLTVL.

The chain's CDR3 is CASSATPNTEAFF. The CDR3 DNA reads as TGTGCCAGCAGCGCCACACCTAACACTGAAGCTTTCTTT. This chain connects TRBV9 to TRBJ1-1; D is uncertain. The length of the CDR3 is 13 residues. V was cut by 3 bases and J by 2 bases, with 8 bases left in between. Germline-derived CDR1 and CDR2 are SGDLS and YYNGEE.

This clone was picked up one time. This chain joins TRBV4-1 and TRBJ2-7; possibly TRBD2 for D (6 bases). Germline V gene data show CDR1 as MGHRA and CDR2 as YSYEKL. V lost 3 bases and J lost 2, with 17 bases in between. The CDR3 extends over 16 amino acids. The CDR3 loop reads CASSHSPGEATYEQYF. In nucleotides, the CDR3 is TGCGCCAGCAGCCACTCCCCCGGGGAGGCTACCTACGAGCAGTACTTC.

This rearrangement joins TRBV19 to TRBJ2-3; D possibly matches TRBD1 or TRBD2 (5 bases each). This CDR3 spans 14 amino acids. The ends were cut back, 10 bases at V and 2 bases at J, with 16 bases in the middle. Germline V gene sequence: CDR1 LNHDA, CDR2 SQIVND (reference sequence). The CDR3 loop is CATAGTPSTDTQYF. The CDR3 nucleotides are TGTGCCACCGCAGGGACCCCCTCCACAGATACGCAGTATTTT.

V and J are TRBV19 and TRBJ2-7, with 8 bases identical to TRBD2. The CDR3 loop spans 15 amino acids. Trimming at V came to 2 bases and at J to 6 bases, leaving 9 bases not matched to a gene. The V gene's germline CDR1 is LNHDA and CDR2 SQIVND (reference sequence). CDR3 protein: CASSIPSGRPREQYF. CDR3 bases: TGTGCCAGTAGTATACCCAGCGGGAGACCACGCGAGCAGTACTTC.

The gene calls are TRBV9 and TRBJ1-1; TRBD1 is a possible D gene (6 bases). Looked up from germline, CDR1 is SGDLS and CDR2 is YYNGEE. V lost 3 bases and J 1 base, leaving 13 bases between the germline ends. The CDR3 consists of 15 residues. CDR3 sequence: CASSAGHLGNTEAFF. The CDR3 nucleotides read TGTGCCAGCAGCGCGGGACATCTTGGGAACACTGAAGCTTTCTTT.

J is TRBJ2-2 and V is TRBV4-2; 13 bases agree with TRBD2. With V trimmed by 5 bases and J by 6 bases, 3 bases remained unmatched. Germline loops: CDR1 LGHNA, CDR2 YNFKEQ. The CDR3 has 15 amino acids. The CDR3 loop reads CASSGLAGEAGELFF. CDR3 DNA: TGTGCCAGCAGCGGACTAGCGGGAGAGGCCGGGGAGCTGTTTTTT.

The table lists this clone with a count of one. This chain connects TRBV5-1 to TRBJ2-5; a possible D gene is TRBD2 (5 bases). Germline CDR1 is SGHRS and CDR2 is YFSETQ. Trimming removed 0 bases at V and 5 bases at J, with 17 bases between. This CDR3 comprises 16 residues. CDR3 residues: CASSLEASTLRETQYF. The CDR3 nucleotides read TGCGCCAGCAGCTTGGAGGCTAGCACTTTAAGGGAGACCCAGTACTTC.